The sequence of this T cell receptor (beta chain) was determined in a study of T cells in women clearing cervical HPV infection. Assay used: immunoSEQ multiplex PCR; TCRdb lists only in-frame clones, some missing. The sample totals 25,000 to 35,000 clones; its top ten clones hold 22%. The sequence was obtained from a woman between 18 and 69 years old with a cervical HPV16 infection that either progressed to CIN3+ or cleared (not recorded which). Sequenced sample: blood buffy coat.

The CDR3 reads CASSLAGTGIQPQYF. CDR3 bases read: TGTGCCAGCAGCTTAGCGGGCACCGGCATTCAGCCG. The V call is TRBV7-2, the J call TRBJ2-3, with D hard to call. Read data end 3 residues before the CDR3 end; the end is taken from the germline J gene. The germline gives CDR1 SGHTA, CDR2 FQGNSA. The CDR3 loop spans 15 amino acids.